These 24 T cell receptor beta chains came from one sample sequenced in a study of T cell repertoires in ileal Crohn's disease. Method: immunoSEQ multiplex PCR; TCRdb's copy keeps in-frame clones and lacks some. This table has approximately 9,600 clones, over 65% appearing once. What was sequenced was ileal tissue. The origin of the receptors is an adult with Crohn's disease.

Only a few counts were recorded for this clone. V and J are TRBV9 and TRBJ2-3, with 7 bases lining up with TRBD2. Germline trimming cut 3 bases from V and 2 bases from J; bases unmatched to any gene: 6. CDR1 and CDR2 from the germline V gene are SGDLS and YYNGEE. CDR3 length: 15 amino acids. CDR3 bases: TGTGCCAGCAGCGAAAGCGGGGCTTACACAGATACGCAGTATTTT. It translates to CASSESGAYTDTQYF.

This clone was recorded a few times. The V gene is TRBV7-3, the J gene TRBJ1-6, with D hard to call. V was trimmed by 6 bases and J by 5 bases, leaving 11 bases between them. Germline V gene sequence: CDR1 SGHTA, CDR2 FQGTGA. This CDR3 has 14 amino acids. This CDR3 reads CASSTGNHNSPLHF. The CDR3 region has the DNA TGTGCCAGCAGTACGGGGAATCATAATTCACCCCTCCACTTT.

The CDR3 loop is CASRPRAGSYNEQFF. In nucleotides, the CDR3 is TGTGCCAGCAGACCTCGTGCAGGGTCGTACAATGAGCAGTTCTTC. V and J are TRBV2 and TRBJ2-1; perhaps TRBD1 as D (5 bases). This CDR3 has 15 residues. V dropped 6 bases and J dropped 4 bases, with 16 bases sitting between them. Germline V gene sequence: CDR1 SNHLY, CDR2 FYNNEI.

The chain recombines TRBV5-4 with TRBJ2-5, with D unclear. V was pared by 2 bases and J by 4 bases, with 12 bases between. Germline V CDR1 and CDR2: SGHNT, YYREEE (reference sequence). CDR3 length: 14 residues. The CDR3 DNA reads TGTGCCAGCAGCTTAGCAGCGATCCGAGAGACCCAGTACTTC. Amino acids: CASSLAAIRETQYF.

The J gene is TRBJ1-2, the V gene TRBV6-6; possible D gene TRBD1, 6 bases. V lost 0 bases and J 8 bases, leaving 16 bases between the germline ends. Germline V gives CDR1 MNHNY, CDR2 SVGAGI (reference sequence). The CDR3 covers 15 residues. CDR3 bases: TGTGCCAGCAGTTACTCGGGGGCCCTACCAGGAGGCTACACCTTC. Its translation: CASSYSGALPGGYTF.

The V call is TRBV11-2, the J call TRBJ2-7, with 8 bases identical to TRBD1. With 0 bases clipped from V and 0 bases from J, the junction kept 7 bases outside the gene matches. The CDR3 is made up of 17 amino acids. CDR1 SGHAT and CDR2 FQNNGV come from the germline V gene. CDR3 nucleotide sequence: TGTGCCAGCAGCTTAGATCGAGCAGGGGGCCTCTCCTACGAGCAGTACTTC. Encoded protein: CASSLDRAGGLSYEQYF.

The V call is TRBV30, the J call TRBJ2-7; possibly TRBD2 for D (5 bases). V was pared by 4 bases and J by 7 bases, with 20 bases between. Germline values: CDR1 GTSNPN, CDR2 SVGIG (reference sequence). The CDR3 totals 14 residues. The CDR3 spells CAWKKNGNTGEQYF. CDR3 sequence (DNA): TGTGCCTGGAAGAAGAACGGGAACACGGGTGAGCAGTACTTC.

Within the sample, this clone is medium-sized. This rearrangement joins TRBV25-1 to TRBJ1-5; TRBD1 might be the D (5 bases). This CDR3 has 14 amino acids. Germline V gives CDR1 MGHDK, CDR2 SYGVNS. Trimming removed 1 base at V and 7 bases at J, with 11 bases between. CDR3 nucleotide sequence: TGTGCCAGCAGTGAATCCGGAGGGGCCCAGCCCCAGCATTTT. Encoded protein: CASSESGGAQPQHF.

The V and J genes are TRBV7-3 and TRBJ2-3; 11 bases agree with TRBD2. The germline V gene has CDR1 SGHTA and CDR2 FQGTGA. The CDR3 has 16 residues. V was pared by 1 base and J by 5 bases, with 5 bases of the junction left unmatched. CDR3 sequence (DNA): TGTGCCAGCAGCTTAAATAGCGGGGGGGCAGGAGATACGCAGTATTTT. Its protein product is CASSLNSGGAGDTQYF.

This clone occurred once. This chain joins TRBV19 and TRBJ1-6; perhaps TRBD1 as D (5 bases). Germline V gene lookup returns CDR1 LNHDA and CDR2 SQIVND (reference sequence). V lost 3 bases, J lost 7 bases, and 13 bases lay in between. The CDR3 runs 15 residues. In nucleotides, the CDR3 is TGTGCCAGTAGTATGGGGGGGGTCCCGAATTCACCCCTCCACTTT. Its protein product is CASSMGGVPNSPLHF.

The rearrangement links TRBV10-3 to TRBJ2-1; TRBD2 matches at 10 bases. Losses at the gene ends were 10 bases for V and 8 bases for J; bases not matched to a gene: 2. There are 11 residues in the CDR3. Germline loops: CDR1 ENHRY, CDR2 SYGVKD. The CDR3 DNA sequence: TGTGCCACTAGCGGGGGTGATGAGCAGTTCTTC. Residues: CATSGGDEQFF.

Remarks on this clone: The junction does not match germline at one end; this may be a read error. J is TRBJ2-5 and V is TRBV7-7; the match to TRBD1 covers 7 bases. The CDR3 length is 16 residues. Germline CDR1 and CDR2: SSHAT and FNYEAQ (reference sequence). The CDR3 protein is CASSLAGVGGRETQYF. The CDR3 nucleotides read TGTGCTAGCAGCTTAGCTGGGGTAGGGGGCCGGGAGACCCAGTACTTC. The whole variable domain, remainder taken from reference TRBV7-7 and TRBJ2-5, is GAGVSQSPRYKVTKRGQDVTLRCDPISSHATLYWYQQALGQGPEFLTYFNYEAQPDKSGLPSDRFSAERPEGSISTLTIQRTEQRDSAMYRCASSLAGVGGRETQYFGPGTRLLVL.

The chain has TRBV29-1 and TRBJ2-7; 8 nucleotides match TRBD1. CDR1 SQVTM and CDR2 ANQGSEA come from the germline V gene. The trim removed 0 bases at V and 6 bases at J, leaving 7 bases unmatched. CDR3 size: 14 residues. CDR3: CSVEDVQGGPEQYF. CDR3 DNA sequence: TGCAGCGTTGAAGATGTACAGGGGGGACCCGAGCAGTACTTC.

The V gene is TRBV2, the J gene TRBJ1-2; D is possibly TRBD1 (6 bases). CDR3 size: 10 residues. CDR1 and CDR2 (germline): SNHLY, FYNNEI. V gave up 10 bases and J gave up 8 bases, with 11 bases separating them. For the CDR3, the DNA is TGTGCCACCCGGGGACACGGCTACACCTTC. As protein: CATRGHGYTF.

DNA of the CDR3: TGTGCCAGCAGCCGCCCCCGGGGGACAGTGAACACTGAAGCTTTCTTT. Protein sequence: CASSRPRGTVNTEAFF. The chain combines TRBV9 with TRBJ1-1; the match to TRBD1 covers 7 bases. The trim removed 4 bases at V and 0 bases at J, leaving 9 bases unmatched. The CDR3 length is 16 residues. CDR1 is SGDLS, CDR2 YYNGEE, per germline.

The CDR3, as DNA: TGTGCCAGCAGCCTCCAGGGTTTGATCACCGGGGAGCTGTTTTTT. Protein product: CASSLQGLITGELFF. This chain uses TRBV5-6 with TRBJ2-2; D is perhaps TRBD1 (5 bases). The CDR3 has 15 amino acids. The V gene's germline CDR1 is SGHDT and CDR2 YYEEEE. With 4 bases removed from V and 4 bases from J, the gap between germline ends came to 14 bases.

Details on this clone: Different DNA sequences within this sample yield the same CDR3. The V and J genes are TRBV7-9 and TRBJ2-3; D not resolved. Germline V CDR1 and CDR2: SEHNR, FQNEAQ (reference sequence). The CDR3 runs to 11 residues. The V end lost 8 bases, the J end lost 2 bases, and 5 bases lay between the germline ends. CDR3 sequence: CASSSTDTQYF. CDR3 DNA sequence: TGTGCCAGCTCCTCCACAGATACGCAGTATTTT.

The chain joins TRBV7-6 to TRBJ1-2; 10 bases align to TRBD1. Unmatched junction bases numbered 12, after V lost 3 bases and J lost 8 bases. Germline-derived CDR1 and CDR2 are SGHVS and FNYEAQ. The CDR3 is 16 amino acids. Here the CDR3 reads CASSLYSRQGAEGYTF. CDR3 bases: TGTGCCAGCAGCTTGTACAGTAGACAGGGGGCTGAGGGCTACACCTTC.

This sequence joins TRBV30 and TRBJ2-5; TRBD1 aligns across 9 bases. Germline V gene data show CDR1 as GTSNPN and CDR2 as SVGIG (reference sequence). The CDR3 is made up of 14 amino acids. Trimming at V came to 3 bases and at J to 5 bases, leaving 7 bases not matched to a gene. The CDR3 nucleotides are TGTGCCTGGAGGTTAACAGGGGGCAGGGAGACCCAGTACTTC. It specifies CAWRLTGGRETQYF.

V and J are TRBV6-4 and TRBJ2-3; 7 bases fit TRBD2. V was pared by 2 bases and J by 1 base, with 0 bases of the junction left unmatched. This CDR3 is 14 amino acids long. Looked up from germline, CDR1 is MRHNA and CDR2 is SNTAGT. The CDR3 DNA follows: TGTGCCAGCAGTGACGGGGGGGGCACAGATACGCAGTATTTT. Amino acids: CASSDGGGTDTQYF.

J is TRBJ1-2 and V is TRBV5-1, with 11 nucleotides matching TRBD1. J was trimmed by 6 bases and V by 3 bases; bases with no gene match: 4. Germline V gene data show CDR1 as SGHRS and CDR2 as YFSETQ. This CDR3 has 14 amino acids. Here the CDR3 reads CASSWDRGVDGYTF. As DNA, the CDR3 is TGCGCCAGCAGCTGGGACAGGGGGGTCGATGGCTACACCTTC.

The rearrangement joins TRBV28 to TRBJ2-1; D gene ambiguous. V was trimmed by 3 bases and J by 10 bases, leaving 7 bases between them. This CDR3 is built from 11 residues. The germline V gene has CDR1 MDHEN and CDR2 SYDVKM. CDR3 nucleotide sequence: TGTGCCAGCAGTTTGAACGAGGAGCAGTTCTTC. The encoded protein is CASSLNEEQFF.

The chain employs TRBV7-2 and TRBJ1-5, with 8 positions matching TRBD1. Germline CDR1 and CDR2: SGHTA and FQGNSA. This CDR3 comprises 17 residues. Trimming at V came to 1 base and at J to 8 bases, leaving 13 bases not matched to a gene. The CDR3 loop reads CASSLVATGVMTEPQHF. In nucleotides, the CDR3 is TGTGCCAGCAGCTTAGTGGCGACAGGGGTTATGACGGAGCCCCAGCATTTT.

The chain couples TRBV6-6 to TRBJ1-2, with D possibly matching TRBD1 (6 bases). The CDR3 length is 14 residues. CDR1 is MNHNY and CDR2 is SVGAGI in the germline V gene (reference sequence). V lost 0 bases, J lost 9 bases, and 14 bases lay in between. The DNA of the CDR3 is TGTGCCAGCAGTTACTCAGAACAGGGAAACAGCTACACCTTC. Protein product: CASSYSEQGNSYTF.